This T cell receptor (beta chain) stems from a study of post-analysis software for immune sequencing data. Study outcomes and limitations: Controls had lower frequencies than patients of 4 or 5 TRBV segments, which included TRBV5-6, TRBV5-1 and TRBV20-1.

Each TCR beta cDNA library carried unique molecular identifiers. Once roughly 0.95 to 10 million T cells were used, hundreds of thousands of cDNA molecules resulted. Using its own MiXCR run on the PCR reads, TCRdb lists one record per CDR3 protein. Here the sample spans 450,000 to 700,000 distinct CDR3 sequences, around 47% being singletons. In the case of this clonotype: Its target is not known.

This CDR3 is 15 amino acids long. Germline CDR1 and CDR2: DFQATT and SNEGSKA (reference sequence). V lost 6 bases, J lost 4 bases, and 10 bases stayed unmatched. The TCR originated in a girl aged 5-17 years with multiple sclerosis. V gene TRBV20-1 combines with J gene TRBJ2-4, with 9 nucleotides matching TRBD1. Sequenced material: blood. This CDR3 reads CSAIGVGQGKNIQYF. CDR3 DNA sequence: TGCAGTGCCATCGGGGTAGGACAGGGGAAAAACATTCAGTACTTC.